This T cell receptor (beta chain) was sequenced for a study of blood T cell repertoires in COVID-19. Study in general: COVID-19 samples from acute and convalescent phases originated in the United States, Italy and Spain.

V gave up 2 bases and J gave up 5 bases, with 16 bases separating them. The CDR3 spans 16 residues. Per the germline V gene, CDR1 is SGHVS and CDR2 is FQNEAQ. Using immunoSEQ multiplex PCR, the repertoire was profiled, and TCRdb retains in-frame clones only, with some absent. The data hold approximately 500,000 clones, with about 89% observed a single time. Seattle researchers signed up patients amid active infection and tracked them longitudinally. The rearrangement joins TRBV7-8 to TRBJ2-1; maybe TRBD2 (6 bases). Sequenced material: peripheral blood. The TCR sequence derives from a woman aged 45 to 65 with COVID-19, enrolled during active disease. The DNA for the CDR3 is TGTGCCAGCAGCTTACACGGGGGACTCTCTAACAATGAGCAGTTCTTC. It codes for CASSLHGGLSNNEQFF.